This T cell receptor (beta chain) was sequenced for a study of control samples from healthy donors and cancer patients. This clone was found a few times. The CDR3 loop spans 12 amino acids. The trim removed 6 bases at V and 7 bases at J, leaving 6 bases unmatched. From germline, CDR1 is MRHNA and CDR2 SNTAGT. Profiled with immunoSEQ multiplex PCR; TCRdb holds only in-frame clones, not every one. The sample lists about 140,000 clones, roughly 92% occurring once. This rearrangement joins TRBV6-4 to TRBJ2-7; 7 bases fit TRBD2. The sample comprised blood. The TCR comes from a man aged 25-40 years in good health. The CDR3, as DNA: TGTGCCAGCAGCTGGGACTATCCAGAGCAGTACTTC. This gives the protein CASSWDYPEQYF.